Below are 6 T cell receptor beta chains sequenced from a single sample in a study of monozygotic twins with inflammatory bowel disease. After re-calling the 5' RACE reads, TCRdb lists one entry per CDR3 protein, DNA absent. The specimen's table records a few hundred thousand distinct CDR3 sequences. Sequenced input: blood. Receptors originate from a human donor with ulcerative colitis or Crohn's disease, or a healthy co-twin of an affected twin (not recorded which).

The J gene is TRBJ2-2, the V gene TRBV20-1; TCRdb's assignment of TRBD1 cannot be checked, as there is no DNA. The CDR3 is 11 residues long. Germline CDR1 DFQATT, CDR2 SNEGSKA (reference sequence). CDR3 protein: CSANGGVELFF.

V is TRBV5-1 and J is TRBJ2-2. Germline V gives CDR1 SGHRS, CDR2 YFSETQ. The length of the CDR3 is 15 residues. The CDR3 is CASHGEYSNTGELFF.

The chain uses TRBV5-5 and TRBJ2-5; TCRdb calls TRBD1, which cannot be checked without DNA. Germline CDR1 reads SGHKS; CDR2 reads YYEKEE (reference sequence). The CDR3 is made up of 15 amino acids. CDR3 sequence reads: CASSFGTFEKETQYF.

CDR3 residues: CASSLVGTSTDTQYF. V and J are TRBV12-3 or TRBV12-4 and TRBJ2-3; TCRdb designates TRBD1, a call that cannot be tested without DNA. CDR3 length: 15 amino acids.

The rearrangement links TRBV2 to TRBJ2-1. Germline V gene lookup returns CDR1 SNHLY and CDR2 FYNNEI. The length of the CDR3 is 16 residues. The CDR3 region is CASSDSLTFLYNEQFF.

This CDR3 is CAISSRTGESYNEQFF. The chain carries TRBV10-3 and TRBJ2-1; the TRBD1 assignment by TCRdb is unverifiable without DNA. CDR1 and CDR2 (germline): ENHRY, SYGVKD. This CDR3 has 16 residues.